This TCR beta chain is drawn from a study of CD8 T cells in ankylosing spondylitis (dated by TCRdb to about 2017). Broadly, across the study: To find TCR variants linked to disease, the study profiled T cell receptor beta repertoires in ankylosing spondylitis patients and healthy donors. Peripheral blood samples were taken, and synovial fluid was additionally collected from ankylosing spondylitis patients. The full study cohort was made up of approximately 24 ankylosing spondylitis patients and roughly 100 healthy donors. Overall study results and their limits: The disease-linked clones showed a CD8+ phenotype and occurred at relatively low frequencies in peripheral blood. Some TCR beta motif variants had previously been reported in synovial fluid and blood of reactive arthritis patients, which suggested common disease-initiation mechanisms. According to the report, matched synovial fluid samples from ankylosing spondylitis patients were significantly enriched for the disease-linked clones. Blood from ankylosing spondylitis patients appeared to be characterized by a TCR beta motif composed of roughly 8 highly homologous amino acid variants.

Instrument on record: Illumina HiSeq 2500. Quantitative 5'-RACE with molecular barcodes was used to prepare TCR beta libraries. On the authors' methods: To identify disease-linked TCR variants, a new computational method was used, one built on a probabilistic model of VDJ rearrangement. In TCRdb, the public reads were trimmed at Q25 with fastp and aligned with MiXCR, with productive beta chains retained. Each entry is one CDR3 protein sequence, shown with its most common DNA and genes. TCRdb, rather than the study authors, made the V and J calls. Across this sample there are over 60,000 distinct CDR3 sequences, with over 4% seen only once. The biggest ten clones account for roughly 2.3% of the sample. This clonotype showed up many times. Its antigen remains undetermined. Base qualities are not recorded, but no much larger clone differs from it by a single base. Sequenced input: blood, either unsorted or a sorted T cell fraction (not recorded which). This sequence was found in a male donor with ankylosing spondylitis or in good health (not recorded which).

The CDR3 here reads CASSGTGQNTDTQYF. The sequence in DNA is TGTGCCAGCAGCGGAACGGGACAGAACACAGATACGCAGTATTTT. The rearrangement joined TRBV9 to TRBJ2-3; a stretch of 7 junction bases matches TRBD1. Spanning cysteine to phenylalanine, the CDR3 consists of 15 amino acids. Solely the CDR3 DNA is kept, with 45 bases framed from the first base. Via the germline V gene, CDR1 is SGDLS and CDR2 YYNGEE. Trimming removed 3 bases from V and 2 bases from J; the gene matches leave 6 bases unexplained.